The clone carrying this T cell receptor beta chain has at least ten counts. What it binds is not known. V lost 7 bases and J lost 7; bases outside the gene matches: 8. The CDR3 runs to 14 residues. Germline V gives CDR1 LNHDA, CDR2 SQIVND (reference sequence). Researchers took RNA transcripts and amplified TCR beta CDR3 regions from them. RT-PCR was first run with HTBI primers, then multiplex PCR in a second round. TCRdb analysed the multiplex PCR reads with MiXCR anew, one entry per CDR3 protein. Found here are 650,000 to 900,000 distinct CDR3 sequences, 35% to 50% of them singletons; the top ten hold around 40%. These data come from a study of Graves' ophthalmopathy and Graves' hyperthyroidism. General study findings and limits: The majority of expanded thyroid clonotypes above 0.001 frequency also occurred in blood.

The sample comprised peripheral blood. The V call is TRBV19, the J call TRBJ2-7, with 12 bases fitting TRBD2. The origin of this receptor is an adult man with Graves' ophthalmopathy. The CDR3: CASTPRGLAGEQYF. The CDR3 DNA follows: TGTGCCAGTACTCCTCGCGGACTAGCGGGAGAGCAGTACTTC.